What follows are 16 T cell receptor beta chains derived from one specimen sequenced in a study of blood T cell repertoires in COVID-19. The data were produced by immunoSEQ multiplex PCR, yet TCRdb's version contains in-frame clones alone and is incomplete. The table shows fewer than 200,000 clones, with 60% to 80% occurring only once. The material sequenced was peripheral blood. The receptors derive from a woman between 70 and 85 years old with acute or convalescent COVID-19.

V and J are TRBV29-1 and TRBJ2-7; 8 bases fit TRBD2. V shed 8 bases, J shed 4 bases, and the junction held 34 bases outside the gene matches. Per germline, CDR1 SQVTM and CDR2 ANQGSEA. This CDR3 contains 21 residues. This chain's CDR3 is CSPPGHGGGRALAGGTYEQYF. Written as DNA, the CDR3 is TGCAGCCCCCCAGGACACGGGGGCGGAAGGGCTTTGGCGGGAGGAACGTACGAGCAGTACTTC.

The CDR3 sequence is CASSNPAGGRLNEQFF. CDR3 coding DNA: TGTGCCAGCAGCAACCCCGCGGGGGGTCGCCTCAATGAGCAGTTCTTC. The J gene is TRBJ2-1, the V gene TRBV7-9, with 8 nucleotides matching TRBD2. This CDR3 spans 16 amino acids. The trim removed 5 bases at V and 6 bases at J, leaving 12 bases unmatched. Germline lookup yields CDR1 SEHNR and CDR2 FQNEAQ (reference sequence). Based on the CDR3 plus reference TRBV7-9 and TRBJ2-1, the full variable domain is DTGVSQNPRHKITKRGQNVTFRCDPISEHNRLYWYRQTLGQGPEFLTYFQNEAQLEKSRLLSDRFSAERPKGSFSTLEIQRTEQGDSAMYLCASSNPAGGRLNEQFFGPGTRLTVL.

This chain joins TRBV7-2 and TRBJ1-2, with a tentative D call TRBD1 (5 bases). There are 15 residues in the CDR3. Germline V lookup: CDR1 SGHTA, CDR2 FQGNSA. The germline V and J ends were trimmed by 1 base and 4 bases, with 13 bases remaining between them. The CDR3 protein is CASSLGNRDSYGYTF. The CDR3 DNA reads as TGTGCCAGCAGCTTAGGAAACCGGGACTCCTATGGCTACACCTTC.

This rearrangement joins TRBV19 to TRBJ1-4; 8 positions agree with TRBD1. This CDR3 region has 14 residues. J was trimmed by 8 bases and V by 5 bases; bases with no gene match: 7. The germline V gene encodes CDR1 LNHDA and CDR2 SQIVND (reference sequence). CDR3 amino acids: CASSAGGMGEKLFF. The CDR3 DNA is TGTGCCAGTAGTGCAGGGGGCATGGGCGAAAAACTGTTTTTT. The variable domain in full, completed from reference TRBV19 and TRBJ1-4, reads DGGITQSPKYLFRKEGQNVTLSCEQNLNHDAMYWYRQDPGQGLRLIYYSQIVNDFQKGDIAEGYSVSREKKESFPLTVTSAQKNPTAFYLCASSAGGMGEKLFFGSGTQLSVL.

The chain recombines TRBV28 with TRBJ2-7; no clear D gene. The CDR3 length is 11 residues. V lost 4 bases and J lost 2, with 3 bases in between. The germline V gene encodes CDR1 MDHEN and CDR2 SYDVKM. Here the CDR3 reads CASSSAYEQYF. CDR3 bases: TGTGCCAGCAGTTCCGCCTACGAGCAGTACTTC. Supplemented by reference TRBV28 and TRBJ2-7, the full variable domain reads DVKVTQSSRYLVKRTGEKVFLECVQDMDHENMFWYRQDPGLGLRLIYFSYDVKMKEKGDIPEGYSVSREKKERFSLILESASTNQTSMYLCASSSAYEQYFGPGTRLTVT.

J is TRBJ2-1 and V is TRBV5-1; D may be TRBD2 (5 bases). V was pared by 2 bases and J by 4 bases, with 7 bases between. This CDR3 comprises 13 residues. The germline V gene encodes CDR1 SGHRS and CDR2 YFSETQ. The CDR3 DNA sequence: TGCGCCAGCAGCTTACGGGAATACAATGAGCAGTTCTTC. Translated: CASSLREYNEQFF.

This clone has a handful of counts. This chain joins TRBV5-1 and TRBJ2-1, with 7 positions matching TRBD1. Trimming took 4 bases from V and 4 from J; bases not matched to a gene: 8. The CDR3 runs to 15 residues. From germline, CDR1 is SGHRS and CDR2 YFSETQ. In DNA, the CDR3 is TGCGCCAGCAGCCGAGGACAGGACAAATACAATGAGCAGTTCTTC. Protein: CASSRGQDKYNEQFF.

The V and J genes are TRBV6-5 and TRBJ1-1, with TRBD1 identical over 7 bases. Germline loops: CDR1 MNHEY, CDR2 SVGAGI. This CDR3 has 15 residues. The J segment lost 1 base and the V segment lost 6 bases, leaving 8 bases of the junction unmatched. Here the CDR3 DNA reads TGTGCCAGCAGGACTGGGACAGACGGGAACACTGAAGCTTTCTTT. This gives the protein CASRTGTDGNTEAFF.

The V and J genes are TRBV30 and TRBJ2-7, with D possibly TRBD2 on 5 matching bases. V gave up 2 bases and J gave up 3 bases, with 23 bases separating them. Germline V gives CDR1 GTSNPN, CDR2 SVGIG (reference sequence). The CDR3 has 17 amino acids. The CDR3 spells CAWSRRLRTNMGYEQYF. CDR3 nucleotide sequence: TGTGCCTGGAGTAGGAGACTACGAACCAACATGGGCTACGAGCAGTACTTC.

The sample holds one count of this clone. This rearrangement joins TRBV3-1 (or the pseudogene TRBV3-2) to TRBJ2-6; D is unclear. V lost 4 bases to trimming and J lost 0 bases, with 7 bases between them. The CDR3 sequence is 15 residues long. Germline V CDR1 and CDR2: LGHDT, YNNKEL (reference sequence). The CDR3, as DNA: TGTGCCAGCAGCCCCCGACTCTCTGGGGCCAACGTCCTGACTTTC. Protein sequence: CASSPRLSGANVLTF.

This clone was counted once. This rearrangement joins TRBV4-2 to TRBJ2-7; 13 nucleotides agree with TRBD2. This CDR3 spans 15 amino acids. Germline V gene sequence: CDR1 LGHNA, CDR2 YNFKEQ. V lost 3 bases, J lost 3 bases, and 2 bases stayed unmatched. The CDR3 bases are TGTGCCAGCAGCCAGGGACTAGCGGGGAGCTACGAGCAGTACTTC. Translating gives CASSQGLAGSYEQYF.

The table lists this clone with a count of one. This chain links TRBV5-4 with TRBJ1-2; 8 bases are shared with TRBD1. With V trimmed by 4 bases and J by 6 bases, 8 bases remained unmatched. The CDR3 contains 14 residues. Germline loops: CDR1 SGHNT, CDR2 YYREEE (reference sequence). The CDR3 is CASSPDRGLDGYTF. CDR3 DNA sequence: TGTGCCAGCAGCCCCGACAGGGGTTTGGATGGCTACACCTTC.

This rearrangement joins TRBV3-1 (or the pseudogene TRBV3-2) to TRBJ2-5, with 12 bases fitting TRBD2. The V gene end was trimmed by 0 bases and the J gene end by 5 bases; junction bases not matched to a gene: 7. Germline CDR1 and CDR2: LGHDT and YNNKEL (reference sequence). The CDR3 contains 17 residues. In nucleotides, the CDR3 is TGTGCCAGCAGCCAAGATCCTAGCGGGAGGGCGGGTGAGACCCAGTACTTC. Its protein product is CASSQDPSGRAGETQYF.

The chain couples TRBV6-5 to TRBJ1-6; TRBD1 matches 7 bases. Trimming cost V 10 bases and J 9 bases; bases outside gene matches: 12. CDR3 length: 14 amino acids. CDR1 MNHEY and CDR2 SVGAGI come from the germline V gene. This chain's CDR3 is CATAIDRVASPLHF. CDR3 in DNA: TGTGCCACAGCAATAGACAGGGTTGCTTCACCCCTCCACTTT.

Ten or more counts support this clone. The chain carries TRBV9 and TRBJ1-5; a weak D match, TRBD1 (5 bases). The germline V gene has CDR1 SGDLS and CDR2 YYNGEE. With 0 bases removed from V and 2 bases from J, the gap between germline ends came to 9 bases. The CDR3 totals 15 residues. This chain's CDR3 is CASSVGLGGNQPQHF. The CDR3, as DNA: TGTGCCAGCAGCGTAGGTCTAGGGGGCAATCAGCCCCAGCATTTT.

The rearrangement joins TRBV27 to TRBJ2-1, with TRBD2 matching over 12 bases. The J segment lost 5 bases and the V segment lost 6 bases, leaving 5 bases of the junction unmatched. Germline V gives CDR1 MNHEY, CDR2 SMNVEV (reference sequence). The length of the CDR3 is 15 residues. The CDR3 here is CASSRLAGVNNEQFF. Written as DNA, the CDR3 is TGTGCCAGCAGCCGACTAGCGGGAGTGAACAATGAGCAGTTCTTC.